This T cell receptor beta chain was sequenced during a study of OX40 agonist ivuxolimab in advanced cancers. Study-level information: As their treatment, patients were administered ivuxolimab, an agonistic anti-OX40 (CD134) antibody. Hepatocellular carcinoma, melanoma, renal cell or head and neck cancer occurred in dose-escalation patients.

TCRdb's copy holds only in-frame clones and misses some; the assay was immunoSEQ multiplex PCR. Of 30,000 to 45,000 clones listed, about 70% are singletons. CDR3 size: 15 residues. The V segment lost 0 bases and the J segment 7 bases; nucleotides outside the gene matches: 2. CDR1 and CDR2 from the germline V gene are SGHAT and FQNNGV. The investigators sampled blood at baseline, at cycle 4 day 1, and at cycle 7 day 1. A word on this clone: Its matching antigen is unknown.

General observations from the study: Clonal expansion by week 6 occurred in CD4+ and CD8+ blood T cells (at 0.1 to 3.0 mg/kg).

The sequence derives from an adult with an advanced solid tumor such as melanoma, head and neck, liver or kidney cancer. The chain links TRBV11-2 to TRBJ1-6; TRBD1 matches at 8 bases. The source material was CD4+ or CD8+ T cells sorted from blood, sampled in a trial of the OX40 agonist ivuxolimab. CDR3 sequence reads: CASSLDRGPNSPLHF. The CDR3 DNA is TGTGCCAGCAGCTTAGACAGGGGGCCCAATTCACCCCTCCACTTT. The variable domain in full, completed from reference TRBV11-2 and TRBJ1-6, reads EAGVAQSPRYKIIEKRQSVAFWCNPISGHATLYWYQQILGQGPKLLIQFQNNGVVDDSQLPKDRFSAERLKGVDSTLKIQPAKLEDSAVYLCASSLDRGPNSPLHFGNGTRLTVT.